Reported below is one T cell receptor beta chain. The sample originates from a study of blood T cell repertoires in COVID-19. Sequencing used immunoSEQ multiplex PCR; TCRdb keeps in-frame clones, though not all of them. The sample gives about 120,000 clones, 78% of which show up once; approximately 2.4% is in the top ten. The V segment lost 0 bases and the J segment 6 bases; nucleotides outside the gene matches: 20. Germline CDR1 reads LGHNA; CDR2 reads YSLEER. This CDR3 is 21 amino acids long. The TCR comes from a man in his 70s with acute or convalescent COVID-19. The sequencing input was peripheral blood. The chain has TRBV4-3 and TRBJ1-1, with 12 positions matching TRBD1. The DNA for the CDR3 is TGCGCCAGCAGCCAAGATAGGACTCCCCAGCCGGGACAGGGGGCGCAGGCTGAAGCTTTCTTT. It translates to CASSQDRTPQPGQGAQAEAFF.